This T cell receptor beta chain was sequenced for a study of post-analysis software for immune sequencing data. Tagging with unique molecular identifiers was a feature of the TCR beta cDNA libraries. TCRdb reanalysed the PCR reads using MiXCR and keeps one entry per CDR3 protein. The data show 450,000 to 650,000 distinct CDR3 sequences, roughly 46% seen once. General study points: Patients showed TRBV5-6, TRBV5-1 and TRBV20-1 among about five TRBV segments more frequent than in controls.

Germline V gene sequence: CDR1 MNHEY, CDR2 SVGAGI. The CDR3 covers 18 residues. Concerning this clonotype itself: The antigen remains undetermined. The junction does not match germline at one end; this may be a read error.

The chain combines TRBV6-5 with TRBJ2-7; D possibly corresponds to TRBD2 (5 bases). Sequenced sample: blood. This TCR came from a girl between 5 and 17 years old with multiple sclerosis. CDR3 sequence: CASSYTLGDQNGGYGQYF. In DNA form, the CDR3 reads TGTGCCAGCAGTTACACCCTCGGCGATCAGAATGGAGGCTACGGGCAGTACTTC.